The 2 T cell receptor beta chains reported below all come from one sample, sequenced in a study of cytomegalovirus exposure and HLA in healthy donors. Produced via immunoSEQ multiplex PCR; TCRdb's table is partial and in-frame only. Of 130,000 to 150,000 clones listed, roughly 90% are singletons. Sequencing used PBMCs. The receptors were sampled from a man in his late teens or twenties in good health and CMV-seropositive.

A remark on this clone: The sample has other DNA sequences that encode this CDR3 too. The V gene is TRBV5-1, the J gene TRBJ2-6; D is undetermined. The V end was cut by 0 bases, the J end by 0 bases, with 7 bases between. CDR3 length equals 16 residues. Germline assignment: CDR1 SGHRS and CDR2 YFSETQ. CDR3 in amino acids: CASSLGGSSGANVLTF. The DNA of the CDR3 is TGCGCCAGCAGCTTGGGTGGCAGCTCTGGGGCCAACGTCCTGACTTTC.

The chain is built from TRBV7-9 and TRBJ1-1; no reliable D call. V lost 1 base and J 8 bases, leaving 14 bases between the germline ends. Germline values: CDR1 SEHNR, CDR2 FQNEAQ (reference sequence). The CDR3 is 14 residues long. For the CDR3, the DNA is TGTGCCAGCAGCTTAGAATCCCCCCAGGCCGAAGCTTTCTTT. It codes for CASSLESPQAEAFF. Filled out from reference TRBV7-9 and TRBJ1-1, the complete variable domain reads DTGVSQNPRHKITKRGQNVTFRCDPISEHNRLYWYRQTLGQGPEFLTYFQNEAQLEKSRLLSDRFSAERPKGSFSTLEIQRTEQGDSAMYLCASSLESPQAEAFFGQGTRLTVV.